The 30 T cell receptor beta chains presented below share a single source sample, sequenced in a study of cytomegalovirus exposure and HLA in healthy donors. PCR was performed using 60 Vbeta and 13 Jbeta primers. Method: immunoSEQ multiplex PCR; TCRdb's copy keeps in-frame clones and lacks some. The top ten clones hold 1.5% of a sample with around 61,000 clones, approximately 88% of them seen once. The source material was PBMCs. These receptor sequences come from a man aged 25-45 years in good health and CMV-seropositive.

The chain combines TRBV4-3 with TRBJ2-7, with 8 positions matching TRBD1. The CDR3 has 15 amino acids. The germline V gene has CDR1 LGHNA and CDR2 YSLEER. Trimming took 1 base from V and 4 from J; bases not matched to a gene: 6. The CDR3 sequence: CASSQVLTGGYEQYF. The CDR3 nucleotides read TGCGCCAGCAGCCAAGTTCTTACAGGGGGATACGAGCAGTACTTC.

This chain connects TRBV5-1 to TRBJ1-1; no firm D call. Germline V gene data show CDR1 as SGHRS and CDR2 as YFSETQ. The V end was cut by 0 bases, the J end by 4 bases, with 10 bases between. CDR3 size: 14 residues. The CDR3 sequence is CASSLALRGTEAFF. In DNA form, the CDR3 reads TGCGCCAGCAGCTTGGCCCTTCGGGGCACTGAAGCTTTCTTT. Full variable domain (outside the CDR3, taken from reference TRBV5-1 and TRBJ1-1): KAGVTQTPRYLIKTRGQQVTLSCSPISGHRSVSWYQQTPGQGLQFLFEYFSETQRNKGNFPGRFSGRQFSNSRSEMNVSTLELGDSALYLCASSLALRGTEAFFGQGTRLTVV.

This chain connects TRBV4-1 to TRBJ2-7, with a tentative D call TRBD1 (6 bases). V was shortened by 1 base and J by 2 bases, with 15 bases between the two germline ends. CDR3 length: 16 amino acids. Germline lookup yields CDR1 MGHRA and CDR2 YSYEKL. In nucleotides, the CDR3 is TGCGCCAGCAGCCAAGGGATCGCAGGGGCGACCTACGAGCAGTACTTC. Amino acid sequence: CASSQGIAGATYEQYF.

This clone is a singleton in its sample. The chain carries TRBV10-3 and TRBJ2-3; no clear D gene. The CDR3 loop spans 15 amino acids. Trimming left V 0 bases short and J 0 bases short, with 7 bases between. In germline, CDR1 is ENHRY, CDR2 SYGVKD. CDR3 DNA: TGTGCCATCAGTGAGTCGAAGGAGAGCACAGATACGCAGTATTTT. Its translation: CAISESKESTDTQYF.

This chain links TRBV5-1 with TRBJ2-7; D perhaps matches TRBD2 (6 bases). Germline CDR1 is SGHRS and CDR2 is YFSETQ. Trimming shortened V by 4 bases and J by 3 bases, and 11 bases separated the two germline ends. The CDR3 spans 13 residues. The CDR3 region has the DNA TGCGCCAGCAGCCCGGGGGAGTACTACGAGCAGTACTTC. Encoded protein: CASSPGEYYEQYF. Supplemented by reference TRBV5-1 and TRBJ2-7, the full variable domain reads KAGVTQTPRYLIKTRGQQVTLSCSPISGHRSVSWYQQTPGQGLQFLFEYFSETQRNKGNFPGRFSGRQFSNSRSEMNVSTLELGDSALYLCASSPGEYYEQYFGPGTRLTVT.

This chain connects TRBV7-2 to TRBJ1-4; tentative D call: TRBD1 (6 bases). This CDR3 spans 14 amino acids. V shed 1 base and J shed 4 bases, with 7 bases lying between them. Germline CDR1 reads SGHTA; CDR2 reads FQGNSA. This chain's CDR3 is CASSLGGLNEKLFF. CDR3 bases: TGTGCCAGCAGCTTAGGGGGGCTTAATGAAAAACTGTTTTTT.

The chain links TRBV5-6 to TRBJ1-2, with 8 nucleotides matching TRBD1. Germline CDR1 SGHDT, CDR2 YYEEEE. The V segment lost 3 bases and the J segment 4 bases; nucleotides outside the gene matches: 5. This CDR3 is 14 amino acids long. The CDR3 sequence is CASSSTGAIYGYTF. The CDR3 DNA follows: TGTGCCAGCAGCTCGACAGGGGCCATCTATGGCTACACCTTC.

The chain is built from TRBV27 and TRBJ2-1, with TRBD2 matching over 12 bases. From germline, CDR1 is MNHEY and CDR2 SMNVEV (reference sequence). Trimming cost V 5 bases and J 10 bases; bases outside gene matches: 12. The CDR3 contains 16 residues. This chain's CDR3 is CASSPSLAGGLQEQFF. DNA of the CDR3: TGTGCCAGCAGTCCCTCTCTAGCGGGAGGGCTTCAGGAGCAGTTCTTC.

The gene calls are TRBV23-1 and TRBJ2-1, with a weak D call TRBD1 (5 bases). TRBV23-1 belongs to the ORF category, with a function that is uncertain. V lost 5 bases to trimming and J lost 5 bases, with 16 bases between them. CDR3 length equals 15 residues. The DNA of the CDR3 is TGCGCCAGCAGTAAGAGCTTTGCAGGGAACAATGAGCAGTTCTTC. It encodes CASSKSFAGNNEQFF.

The rearrangement uses TRBV5-6 and TRBJ1-1; D may be TRBD1 (5 bases). The ends were cut back, 0 bases at V and 4 bases at J, with 10 bases in the middle. Germline assignment: CDR1 SGHDT and CDR2 YYEEEE. The CDR3 contains 14 residues. CDR3: CASSLDDSGTEAFF. In DNA, the CDR3 is TGTGCCAGCAGCTTGGACGACAGTGGCACTGAAGCTTTCTTT.

V and J are TRBV28 and TRBJ1-1; 7 positions agree with TRBD1. The CDR3 is 15 amino acids. CDR1 and CDR2 from the germline V gene are MDHEN and SYDVKM. Germline trimming cut 1 base from V and 0 bases from J; bases unmatched to any gene: 2. CDR3 sequence (DNA): TGTGCCAGCAGTTTATTGGGACAGATGAACACTGAAGCTTTCTTT. Its protein is CASSLLGQMNTEAFF.

The chain is built from TRBV18 and TRBJ2-1; no clear D. V lost 3 bases and J lost 9, with 9 bases in between. This CDR3 has 12 residues. Germline-derived CDR1 and CDR2 are KGHSH and LQKENI. This CDR3 is CASSPADTEQFF. CDR3 DNA sequence: TGTGCCAGCTCACCGGCCGACACTGAGCAGTTCTTC.

The chain has TRBV4-1 and TRBJ2-7, with 8 bases aligning to TRBD1. Per germline, CDR1 MGHRA and CDR2 YSYEKL. The J segment lost 1 base and the V segment lost 0 bases, leaving 8 bases of the junction unmatched. This CDR3 spans 17 amino acids. The CDR3 DNA reads as TGCGCCAGCAGCCAAGAGACAGGGGAATTCCTTTCCTACGAGCAGTACTTC. Protein: CASSQETGEFLSYEQYF.

The V call is TRBV5-5, the J call TRBJ1-2, with 7 bases fitting TRBD1. From germline, CDR1 is SGHKS and CDR2 YYEKEE (reference sequence). The CDR3 has 13 amino acids. Trimming at V came to 4 bases and at J to 8 bases, leaving 8 bases not matched to a gene. CDR3 DNA: TGTGCCAGCAGCCAAACAGGGGCGTGGGGCTACACCTTC. Its translation is CASSQTGAWGYTF.

As concerns this clone: The same CDR3 can be traced to other DNA sequences in this sample. The V gene is TRBV11-2, the J gene TRBJ2-7, with 8 positions matching TRBD2. J lost 2 bases, V lost 4 bases, and 10 bases had no gene match. The CDR3 contains 16 residues. Per the germline V gene, CDR1 is SGHAT and CDR2 is FQNNGV. Here the CDR3 DNA reads TGTGCCAGCAGCTCCATAGCGGGAAAGGGACCCTACGAGCAGTACTTC. Amino acids: CASSSIAGKGPYEQYF.

J is TRBJ2-1 and V is TRBV6-5, with 7 bases identical to TRBD2. The CDR3 contains 14 residues. Germline trimming cut 5 bases from V and 6 bases from J; bases unmatched to any gene: 7. The germline V gene has CDR1 MNHEY and CDR2 SVGAGI. The CDR3 loop reads CASSPLGRGNEQFF. The CDR3 DNA reads as TGTGCCAGCAGTCCTCTAGGGAGGGGCAATGAGCAGTTCTTC.

The V and J genes are TRBV25-1 and TRBJ2-1, with TRBD2 matching over 11 bases. This CDR3 spans 16 amino acids. The V gene's germline CDR1 is MGHDK and CDR2 SYGVNS. J was trimmed by 10 bases and V by 3 bases; bases with no gene match: 11. The CDR3 protein is CASSEASGRIQWEQFF. The CDR3, as DNA: TGTGCCAGCAGTGAGGCTAGCGGGAGGATACAATGGGAGCAGTTCTTC.

The chain recombines TRBV6-4 with TRBJ1-2, with D maybe TRBD1 (5 bases). This CDR3 has 12 amino acids. Deletions cut 6 bases from V and 7 bases from J, with 12 bases between. Germline V gene data show CDR1 as MRHNA and CDR2 as SNTAGT. The CDR3 loop reads CASSEEGIGYTF. The CDR3 DNA is TGTGCCAGCAGCGAGGAGGGGATTGGCTACACCTTC.

The chain is built from TRBV9 and TRBJ2-2, with D perhaps TRBD2 (5 bases). Trimming shortened V by 0 bases and J by 1 base, and 7 bases separated the two germline ends. This CDR3 has 15 amino acids. Germline V gives CDR1 SGDLS, CDR2 YYNGEE. CDR3 region: CASSVVGENTGELFF. The CDR3 coding sequence is TGTGCCAGCAGCGTAGTGGGAGAGAACACCGGGGAGCTGTTTTTT.

The chain carries TRBV7-9 and TRBJ1-4, with 8 bases lining up with TRBD1. Unmatched junction bases numbered 8, after V lost 0 bases and J lost 8 bases. The CDR3 is 16 amino acids. Germline CDR1 SEHNR, CDR2 FQNEAQ (reference sequence). In DNA form, the CDR3 reads TGTGCCAGCAGCTTAGCTGGACAGGGTTTGAGGGAAAAACTGTTTTTT. This encodes CASSLAGQGLREKLFF.

The chain recombines TRBV7-8 with TRBJ2-5; D may be TRBD2 (5 bases). The germline CDR1 and CDR2 sequences are SGHVS and FQNEAQ. This CDR3 is 13 amino acids long. V lost 3 bases and J lost 5, with 10 bases in between. CDR3 sequence (DNA): TGTGCCAGCAGCTTGGCTAGGAGGGAGACCCAGTACTTC. Its protein product is CASSLARRETQYF.

The chain uses TRBV28 and TRBJ1-2, with a tentative D call TRBD1 (6 bases). In germline, CDR1 is MDHEN, CDR2 SYDVKM. The germline V and J ends were trimmed by 5 bases and 8 bases, with 18 bases remaining between them. CDR3 length equals 14 residues. The CDR3 DNA follows: TGTGCCAGCAGTGCCGGACAGTTACTATGGGGCTACACCTTC. As protein: CASSAGQLLWGYTF.

V and J are TRBV19 and TRBJ1-1, with 7 bases aligning to TRBD1. Germline V CDR1 and CDR2: LNHDA, SQIVND (reference sequence). V shed 2 bases, J shed 5 bases, and the junction held 5 bases outside the gene matches. This CDR3 comprises 14 residues. This CDR3 is CASSIMLQGTEAFF. CDR3 coding DNA: TGTGCCAGTAGTATAATGTTACAGGGGACTGAAGCTTTCTTT.

The chain links TRBV4-2 to TRBJ2-1, with TRBD2 as a possible D gene (6 bases). The CDR3 totals 14 residues. Trimming took 6 bases from V and 4 from J, leaving 13 bases between them. Germline V gene lookup returns CDR1 LGHNA and CDR2 YNFKEQ. The CDR3 sequence: CASSPFGSYNEQFF. The CDR3 DNA is TGTGCCAGCAGTCCTTTCGGGAGTTACAATGAGCAGTTCTTC.

The chain employs TRBV19 and TRBJ2-1; TRBD2 aligns across 10 bases. The CDR3 totals 16 residues. The V and J ends lost 9 bases and 6 bases, in that order; junction bases with no gene match: 14. Germline assignment: CDR1 LNHDA and CDR2 SQIVND (reference sequence). CDR3: CARHPPGLAKINEQFF. In nucleotides, the CDR3 is TGTGCCAGACATCCCCCGGGACTAGCGAAAATCAATGAGCAGTTCTTC.

The chain links TRBV27 to TRBJ1-4; D is uncertain. This CDR3 region has 13 residues. Trimming cost V 4 bases and J 6 bases, with 9 bases left between them. The germline V gene has CDR1 MNHEY and CDR2 SMNVEV (reference sequence). CDR3 sequence (DNA): TGTGCCAGCAGTTCTTTACTCTATGAAAAACTGTTTTTT. This translates into CASSSLLYEKLFF.

This clone was recorded once. The chain joins TRBV9 to TRBJ2-2, with a possible D match to TRBD2 (5 bases). Germline CDR1 and CDR2: SGDLS and YYNGEE. There are 15 residues in the CDR3. Trimming shortened V by 0 bases and J by 0 bases, and 6 bases separated the two germline ends. CDR3 in DNA: TGTGCCAGCAGCGTAGGACTACCGAACACCGGGGAGCTGTTTTTT. This sequence encodes CASSVGLPNTGELFF.

The gene calls are TRBV6-1 and TRBJ2-7; D perhaps matches TRBD1 (6 bases). There are 13 residues in the CDR3. Per the germline V gene, CDR1 is MNHNS and CDR2 is SASEGT. V shed 6 bases and J shed 4 bases, with 13 bases lying between them. As DNA, the CDR3 is TGTGCCAGCAGCACCGGGACATTGTACGAGCAGTACTTC. Translated: CASSTGTLYEQYF.

The chain carries TRBV10-3 and TRBJ2-7; D is unclear. Deletions cut 0 bases from V and 2 bases from J, with 8 bases between. CDR1 is ENHRY, CDR2 SYGVKD, per germline. This CDR3 is built from 14 residues. CDR3 nucleotide sequence: TGTGCCATCAGTGAGTCAAACAGTCCCTACGAGCAGTACTTC. It yields the protein CAISESNSPYEQYF.

V usage is TRBV9 and J usage is TRBJ2-2, with D possibly being TRBD1 (5 bases). Per germline, CDR1 SGDLS and CDR2 YYNGEE. The CDR3 consists of 14 residues. V lost 0 bases and J 6 bases, leaving 9 bases between the germline ends. The DNA for the CDR3 is TGTGCCAGCAGCGTAGGCAGGGTCCCCGGGGAGCTGTTTTTT. Protein: CASSVGRVPGELFF.